The clone carrying this T cell receptor (beta chain) was found many times. The target antigen is unknown. Trimming took off 0 bases at V and 8 bases at J, with 15 bases between the two ends. Germline V lookup: CDR1 SGHVS, CDR2 FNYEAQ. This CDR3 contains 15 residues. Using its own MiXCR run on the RACE reads, TCRdb lists one record per CDR3 protein. Of 50,000 to 60,000 distinct CDR3 sequences in the sample, around 12% were seen once. The sample belongs to a study of human T cells and chemical hapten exposure. Study-wide background: Patch tests put 0.01% DPC on the upper back, and the results were checked at 6 days. Alopecia areata, totalis and universalis patients, mostly female, were included. Overall study results and limits: There was a positive correlation between PT1 expanded TCR counts and patch test score.

As for time point: patch test 3, about 24 weeks after DPC sensitization. This sample's treatment: therapeutic diphenylcyclopropenone sensitization with weekly scalp DPC. This clonotype originated in a man between 25 and 39 years old with alopecia areata. Some clones in this sample may be carry-over from other donors' samples. This chain joins TRBV7-6 and TRBJ2-3; D not certain. The source material was whole blood, sampled in connection with sensitization to the hapten diphenylcyclopropenone (DPC). The CDR3 protein is CASSLALARRITQYF. The CDR3 nucleotides are TGTGCCAGCAGCTTAGCGCTCGCCAGGCGAATTACGCAGTATTTT.